This T cell receptor beta chain was retrieved from a study of blood T cell repertoires in COVID-19. V was shortened by 4 bases and J by 3 bases, with 10 bases between the two germline ends. CDR1 is SNHLY, CDR2 FYNNEI, per germline. CDR3 length: 15 residues. Using immunoSEQ multiplex PCR, the repertoire was profiled, and TCRdb retains in-frame clones only, with some absent. The sample lists under 400,000 clones; 80% to 90% were seen once. Self-reported history from a screening survey and questionnaire set each donor's cohort. The sample comprised PBMCs or T cells enriched from blood (not recorded which). This receptor was taken from a middle-aged woman with acute COVID-19. The chain combines TRBV2 with TRBJ1-6; a possible D gene is TRBD1 (6 bases). The CDR3 DNA reads as TGTGCCAGCAGTGGACAGGCTGGCTATAATTCACCCCTCCACTTT. As protein: CASSGQAGYNSPLHF.